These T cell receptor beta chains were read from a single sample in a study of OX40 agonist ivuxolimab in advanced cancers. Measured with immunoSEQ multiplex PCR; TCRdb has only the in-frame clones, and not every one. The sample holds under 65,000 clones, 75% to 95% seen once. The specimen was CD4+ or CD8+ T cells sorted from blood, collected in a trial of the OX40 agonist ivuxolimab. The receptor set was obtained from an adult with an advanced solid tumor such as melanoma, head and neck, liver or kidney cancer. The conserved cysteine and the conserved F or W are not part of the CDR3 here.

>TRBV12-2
ASRREGASYEQY
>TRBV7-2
ASWSSYNEQF
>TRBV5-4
ASSWWQNTEAF
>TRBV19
ASNGGATNEKLF
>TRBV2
ASSEAIGTAVEAF
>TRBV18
ASSPLDSGINEQF
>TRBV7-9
ASSLRDGGVRYGYT
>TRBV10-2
ASSNIRDRGNEQY
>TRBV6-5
ASSGGGGTQY
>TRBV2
ASTTPGTPYNEQF
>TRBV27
ASSPFNDRGEETQY
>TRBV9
ASSRQGGSTEAF
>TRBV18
ASSPGNTEAF
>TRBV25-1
ASSEWERETHSEETQY
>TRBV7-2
ASSRPTANEQF
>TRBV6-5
ASSLGQNYEQY
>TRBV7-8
ASSLGLRGARDNSPLH
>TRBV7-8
ASSLPGSVGTDLYEQY
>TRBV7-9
ASSLDGTGSYEQY
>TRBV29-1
SAETASTDTQY
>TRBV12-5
ASGLGGGKPQH
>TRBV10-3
AISESKGGLMNTEAF
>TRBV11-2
ASSFSGRTLEQY
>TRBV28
ASRPQGQGTGETQY
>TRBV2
ASEDMTNTGELF
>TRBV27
ASSSLTGGLETQY
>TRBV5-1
ASSSGGAYEQY
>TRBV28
ASSLGTAVNYGYT
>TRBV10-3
AISESKGIQPQH
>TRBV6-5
ASSQDHQETQY
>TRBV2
ASIENEQF
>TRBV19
ASSIITLGGELF
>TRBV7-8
ASSLVEREDTIY
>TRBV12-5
ASGPGQGYYSGNQPQH
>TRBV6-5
ASSYSRAVNNQPQH
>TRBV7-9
ASSTTDPGQGGNTEAF
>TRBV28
ASVTRGGYGYT
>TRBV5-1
ASSPSIRREYEQY
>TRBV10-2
ASSESLAGFYEQY
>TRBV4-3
ASSQDDRHYGYT